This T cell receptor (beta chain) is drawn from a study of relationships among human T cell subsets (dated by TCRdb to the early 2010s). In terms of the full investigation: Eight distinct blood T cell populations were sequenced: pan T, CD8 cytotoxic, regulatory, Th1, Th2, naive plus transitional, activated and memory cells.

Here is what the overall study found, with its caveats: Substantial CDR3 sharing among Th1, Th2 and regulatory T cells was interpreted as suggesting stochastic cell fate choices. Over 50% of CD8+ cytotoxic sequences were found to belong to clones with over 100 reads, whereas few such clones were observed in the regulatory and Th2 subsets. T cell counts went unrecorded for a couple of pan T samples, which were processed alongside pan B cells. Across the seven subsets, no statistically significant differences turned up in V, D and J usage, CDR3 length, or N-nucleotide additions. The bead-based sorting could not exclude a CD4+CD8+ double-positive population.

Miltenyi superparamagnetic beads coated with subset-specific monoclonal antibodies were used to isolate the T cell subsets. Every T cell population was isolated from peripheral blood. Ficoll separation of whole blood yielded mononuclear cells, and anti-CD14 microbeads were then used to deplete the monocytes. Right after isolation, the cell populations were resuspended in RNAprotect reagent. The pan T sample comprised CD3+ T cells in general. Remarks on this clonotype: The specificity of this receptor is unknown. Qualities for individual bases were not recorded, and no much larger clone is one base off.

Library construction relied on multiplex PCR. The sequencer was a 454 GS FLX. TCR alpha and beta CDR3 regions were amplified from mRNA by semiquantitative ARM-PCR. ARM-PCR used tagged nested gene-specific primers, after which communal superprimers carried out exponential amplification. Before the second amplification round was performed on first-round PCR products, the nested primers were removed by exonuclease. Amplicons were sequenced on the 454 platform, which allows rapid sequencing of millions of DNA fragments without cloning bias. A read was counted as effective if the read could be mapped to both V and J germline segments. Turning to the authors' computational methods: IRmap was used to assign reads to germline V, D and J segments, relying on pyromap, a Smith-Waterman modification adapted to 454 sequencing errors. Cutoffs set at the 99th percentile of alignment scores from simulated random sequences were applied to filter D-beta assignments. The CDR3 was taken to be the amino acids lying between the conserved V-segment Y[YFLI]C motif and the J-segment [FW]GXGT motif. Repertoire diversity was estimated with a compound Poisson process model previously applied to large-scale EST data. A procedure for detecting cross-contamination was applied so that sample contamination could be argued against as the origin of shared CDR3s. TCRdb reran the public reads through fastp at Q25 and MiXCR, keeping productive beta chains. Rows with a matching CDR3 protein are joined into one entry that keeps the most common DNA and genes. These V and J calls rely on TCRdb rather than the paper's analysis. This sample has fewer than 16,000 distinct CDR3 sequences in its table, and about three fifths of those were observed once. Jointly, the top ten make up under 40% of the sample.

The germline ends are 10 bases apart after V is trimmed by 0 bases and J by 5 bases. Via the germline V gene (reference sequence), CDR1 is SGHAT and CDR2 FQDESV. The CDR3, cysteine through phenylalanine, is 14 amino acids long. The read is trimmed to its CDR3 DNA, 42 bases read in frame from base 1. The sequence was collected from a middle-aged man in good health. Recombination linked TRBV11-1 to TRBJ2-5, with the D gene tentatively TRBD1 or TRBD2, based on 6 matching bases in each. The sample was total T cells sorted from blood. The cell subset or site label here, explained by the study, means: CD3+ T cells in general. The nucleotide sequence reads TGTGCCAGCAGCTTAGCCTGGGGGGCTGAGACCCAGTACTTC. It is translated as CASSLAWGAETQYF.